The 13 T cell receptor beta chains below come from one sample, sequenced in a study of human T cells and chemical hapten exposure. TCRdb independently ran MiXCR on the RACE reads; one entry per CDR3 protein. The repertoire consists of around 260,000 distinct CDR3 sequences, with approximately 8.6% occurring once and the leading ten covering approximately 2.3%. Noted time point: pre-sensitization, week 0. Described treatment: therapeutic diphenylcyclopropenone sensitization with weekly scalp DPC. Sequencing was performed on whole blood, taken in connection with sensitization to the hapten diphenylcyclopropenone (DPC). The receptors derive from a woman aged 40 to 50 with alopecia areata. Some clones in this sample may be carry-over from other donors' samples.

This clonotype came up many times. Written as DNA, the CDR3 is TGTGCCAGCAGCTTCGCGGGGGCAGATACGCAGTATTTT. It encodes CASSFAGADTQYF. The chain carries TRBV7-2 and TRBJ2-3; 7 positions match TRBD2. The ends lost 3 bases at V and 4 bases at J; junction bases unmatched: 1. Germline V gene sequence: CDR1 SGHTA, CDR2 FQGNSA. This CDR3 is 13 amino acids long.

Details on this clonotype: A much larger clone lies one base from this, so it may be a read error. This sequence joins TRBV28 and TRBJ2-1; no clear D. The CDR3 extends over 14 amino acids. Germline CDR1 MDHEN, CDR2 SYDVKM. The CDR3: CVSSLGRASNEQFF. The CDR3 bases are TGTGTCAGCAGTTTAGGTAGGGCCAGCAATGAGCAGTTCTTC. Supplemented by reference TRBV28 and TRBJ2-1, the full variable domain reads DVKVTQSSRYLVKRTGEKVFLECVQDMDHENMFWYRQDPGLGLRLIYFSYDVKMKEKGDIPEGYSVSREKKERFSLILESASTNQTSMYLCVSSLGRASNEQFFGPGTRLTVL.

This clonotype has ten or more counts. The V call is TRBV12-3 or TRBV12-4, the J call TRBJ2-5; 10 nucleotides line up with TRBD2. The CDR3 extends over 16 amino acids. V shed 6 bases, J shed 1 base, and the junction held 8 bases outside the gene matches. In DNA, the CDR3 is TGTGCCAGCAGCCTGGGTACTAGCGGGACCCAAGAGACCCAGTACTTC. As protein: CASSLGTSGTQETQYF.

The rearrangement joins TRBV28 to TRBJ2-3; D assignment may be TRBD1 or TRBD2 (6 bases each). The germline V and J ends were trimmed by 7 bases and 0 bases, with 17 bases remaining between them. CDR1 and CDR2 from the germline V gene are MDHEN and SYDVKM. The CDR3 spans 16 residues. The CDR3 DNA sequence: TGTGCCAGCAAGCCCGGGGGCACCTATAGCACAGATACGCAGTATTTT. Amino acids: CASKPGGTYSTDTQYF.

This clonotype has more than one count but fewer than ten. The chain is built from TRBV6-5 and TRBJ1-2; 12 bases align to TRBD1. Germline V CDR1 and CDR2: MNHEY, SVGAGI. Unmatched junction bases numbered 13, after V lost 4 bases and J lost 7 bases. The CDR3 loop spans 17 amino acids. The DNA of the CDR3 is TGTGCCAGCAGTTCCGCCCCCGGGACAGGGGGCAGGGCTGGCTACACCTTC. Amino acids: CASSSAPGTGGRAGYTF.

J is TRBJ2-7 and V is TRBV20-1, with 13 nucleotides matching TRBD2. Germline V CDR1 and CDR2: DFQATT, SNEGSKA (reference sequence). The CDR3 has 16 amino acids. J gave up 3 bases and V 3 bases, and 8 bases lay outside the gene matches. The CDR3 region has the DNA TGCAGTGCTAGCGGAACTAGCGGGAGGGCCGGCTACGAGCAGTACTTC. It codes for CSASGTSGRAGYEQYF.

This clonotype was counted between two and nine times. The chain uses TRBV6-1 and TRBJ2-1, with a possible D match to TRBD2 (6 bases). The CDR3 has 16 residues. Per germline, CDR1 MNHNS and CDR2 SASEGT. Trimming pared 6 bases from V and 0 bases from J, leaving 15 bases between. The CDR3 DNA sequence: TGTGCCAGCAGACCCTCTAGCGCCCTCTCCTACAATGAGCAGTTCTTC. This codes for CASRPSSALSYNEQFF.

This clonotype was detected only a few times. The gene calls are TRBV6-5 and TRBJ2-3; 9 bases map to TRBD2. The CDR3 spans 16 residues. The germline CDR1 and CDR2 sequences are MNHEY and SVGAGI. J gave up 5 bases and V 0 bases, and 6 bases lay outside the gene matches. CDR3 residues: CASSYSRLAGRDTQYF. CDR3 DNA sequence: TGTGCCAGCAGTTACTCGAGGCTAGCGGGGAGAGATACGCAGTATTTT.

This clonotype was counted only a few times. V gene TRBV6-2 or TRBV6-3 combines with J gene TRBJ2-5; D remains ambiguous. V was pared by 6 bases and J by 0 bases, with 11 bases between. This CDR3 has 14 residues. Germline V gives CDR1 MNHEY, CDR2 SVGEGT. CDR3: CASRRMSYQETQYF. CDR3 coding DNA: TGTGCCAGCAGGAGGATGAGCTACCAAGAGACCCAGTACTTC.

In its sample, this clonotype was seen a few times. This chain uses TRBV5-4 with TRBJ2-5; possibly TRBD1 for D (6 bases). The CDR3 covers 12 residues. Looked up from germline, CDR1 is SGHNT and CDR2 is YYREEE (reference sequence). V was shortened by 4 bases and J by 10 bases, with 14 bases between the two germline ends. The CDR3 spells CASSQDSGGQYF. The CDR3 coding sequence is TGTGCCAGCAGCCAGGACAGTGGAGGCCAGTACTTC.

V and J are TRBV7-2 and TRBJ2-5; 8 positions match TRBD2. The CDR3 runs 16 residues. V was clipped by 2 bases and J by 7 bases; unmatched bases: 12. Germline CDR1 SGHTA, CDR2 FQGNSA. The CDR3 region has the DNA TGTGCCAGCAGCTTATCCCCGACTAGCGTCGGGGGGACCCAGTACTTC. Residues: CASSLSPTSVGGTQYF. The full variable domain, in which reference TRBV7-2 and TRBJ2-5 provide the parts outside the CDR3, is GAGVSQSPSNKVTEKGKDVELRCDPISGHTALYWYRQSLGQGLEFLIYFQGNSAPDKSGLPSDRFSAERTGGSVSTLTIQRTQQEDSAVYLCASSLSPTSVGGTQYFGPGTRLLVL.

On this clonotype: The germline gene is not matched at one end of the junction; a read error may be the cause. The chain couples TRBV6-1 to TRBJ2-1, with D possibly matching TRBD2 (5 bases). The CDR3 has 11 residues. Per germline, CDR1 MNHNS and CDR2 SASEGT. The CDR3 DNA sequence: TGTGCCAGCAGTGAAGGGGAGATAGAGGTCTTC. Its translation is CASSEGEIEVF.

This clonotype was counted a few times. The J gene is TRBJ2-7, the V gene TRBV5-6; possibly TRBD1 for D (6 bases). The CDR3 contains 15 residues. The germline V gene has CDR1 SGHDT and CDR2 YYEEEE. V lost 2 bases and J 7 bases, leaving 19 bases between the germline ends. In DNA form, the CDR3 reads TGTGCCAGCAGCTTCTATGACAGGACCTCTCGGGAGCAGTACTTC. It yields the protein CASSFYDRTSREQYF.